This entry is about one T cell receptor (beta chain). CDR1 and CDR2 from the germline V gene are SGHDN and FVKESK. Trimming stripped 0 bases from V and 2 bases from J, with 4 bases between. The length of the CDR3 is 13 residues. Assay used: immunoSEQ multiplex PCR; TCRdb lists only in-frame clones, some missing. The sample shows approximately 88,000 clones, approximately 92% of them seen only once. The data belong to a study of T cell changes during pregnancy in multiple sclerosis. J is TRBJ1-2 and V is TRBV14, with no clear D. The receptor was derived from a female donor with multiple sclerosis, enrolled in a pregnancy study. Sequenced material: peripheral blood, taken in the first trimester of pregnancy. The CDR3 DNA is TGTGCCAGCAGCCAAGATCTAAACTATGGCTACACCTTC. Its protein product is CASSQDLNYGYTF.